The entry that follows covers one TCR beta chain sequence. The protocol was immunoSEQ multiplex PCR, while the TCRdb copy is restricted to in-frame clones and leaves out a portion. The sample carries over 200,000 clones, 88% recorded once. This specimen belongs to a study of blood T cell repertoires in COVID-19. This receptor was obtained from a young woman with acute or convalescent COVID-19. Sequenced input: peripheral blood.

The CDR3: CASGGLGVYEQYF. In DNA, the CDR3 is TGTGCCAGCGGGGGCCTCGGGGTCTACGAGCAGTACTTC. The gene calls are TRBV27 and TRBJ2-7; D possibly corresponds to TRBD1 (6 bases). CDR1 MNHEY and CDR2 SMNVEV come from the germline V gene (reference sequence). There are 13 residues in the CDR3. V dropped 8 bases and J dropped 3 bases, with 14 bases sitting between them.